The 17 T cell receptor beta chains below were found in one sample sequenced in a study of T cell responses to AZD1222 COVID-19 vaccine. The assay was immunoSEQ multiplex PCR, and TCRdb's table has in-frame clones only and misses some. The table lists about 120,000 clones, less than 90% of them singletons. This specimen was peripheral blood, taken on day 0 of AZD1222 vaccination. The receptors were sampled from an adult in good health.

This chain uses TRBV27 with TRBJ2-7; D is uncertain. Germline V gives CDR1 MNHEY, CDR2 SMNVEV (reference sequence). CDR3 size: 13 residues. Trimming removed 7 bases at V and 5 bases at J, with 15 bases between. CDR3 in amino acids: CASTKGVFNEQYF. The CDR3 region has the DNA TGTGCCAGCACCAAAGGCGTGTTCAACGAGCAGTACTTC.

Only a few counts were recorded for this clone. This chain joins TRBV5-1 and TRBJ2-1, with D perhaps TRBD2 (5 bases). The CDR3 contains 13 residues. The ends were cut back, 1 base at V and 8 bases at J, with 10 bases in the middle. Germline assignment: CDR1 SGHRS and CDR2 YFSETQ. The DNA for the CDR3 is TGCGCCAGCAGCTTGTCACTAGACCATGAGCAGTTCTTC. Its protein product is CASSLSLDHEQFF.

V usage is TRBV27 and J usage is TRBJ1-2; D may be TRBD1 (6 bases). This CDR3 region has 16 residues. V lost 3 bases, J lost 4 bases, and 18 bases lay in between. Germline CDR1 and CDR2: MNHEY and SMNVEV (reference sequence). This CDR3 is CASSFGGGVNPYGYTF. In nucleotides, the CDR3 is TGTGCCAGCAGTTTTGGGGGGGGCGTCAACCCCTATGGCTACACCTTC.

Worth noting for this clone: One end of the junction is discordant with germline, which a read error may explain. The V gene is TRBV5-6, the J gene TRBJ1-5; D is undetermined. The CDR3 extends over 13 amino acids. Germline V gene data show CDR1 as SGHDT and CDR2 as YYEEEE. DNA of the CDR3: TGTGCCAGCAGTTTGGCCTTGGCGGGTCCCCAGCATTTT. Translation gives CASSLALAGPQHF.

The chain combines TRBV29-1 with TRBJ1-4, with D unresolved. Germline CDR1 SQVTM, CDR2 ANQGSEA. The ends were cut back, 4 bases at V and 0 bases at J, with 6 bases in the middle. CDR3 size: 13 residues. The CDR3 here is CSVGIATNEKLFF. CDR3 sequence (DNA): TGCAGCGTTGGAATAGCAACTAATGAAAAACTGTTTTTT.

The gene calls are TRBV28 and TRBJ2-7; 10 bases match TRBD1. J lost 5 bases, V lost 3 bases, and 4 bases had no gene match. This CDR3 has 14 amino acids. CDR1 and CDR2 from the germline V gene are MDHEN and SYDVKM. The CDR3 protein is CASSLTGGSHEQYF. The CDR3 DNA reads TGTGCCAGCAGTTTGACAGGGGGCAGCCACGAGCAGTACTTC.

The rearrangement uses TRBV28 and TRBJ2-7, with TRBD1 matching 7 bases. This CDR3 spans 13 amino acids. V gave up 5 bases and J gave up 5 bases; unmatched junction bases: 6. CDR1 and CDR2 (germline): MDHEN, SYDVKM. The CDR3 DNA reads as TGTGCCAGCAGTCCAAAGGGGGCCAACGAGCAGTACTTC. This codes for CASSPKGANEQYF.

The chain carries TRBV3-1 (or the pseudogene TRBV3-2) and TRBJ1-6; D unresolved. Per germline, CDR1 LGHDT and CDR2 YNNKEL (reference sequence). The CDR3 length is 12 residues. The ends were cut back, 1 base at V and 10 bases at J, with 5 bases in the middle. CDR3 bases: TGTGCCAGCAGCCAAGGTTTCTCACCCCTCCACTTT. Residues: CASSQGFSPLHF.

V usage is TRBV11-2 and J usage is TRBJ1-5; a weak D match, TRBD1 (6 bases). V was clipped by 1 base and J by 3 bases, with 13 bases between them. This CDR3 contains 16 residues. Germline CDR1 reads SGHAT; CDR2 reads FQNNGV. The DNA of the CDR3 is TGTGCCAGCAGCTTAGGTTGGAAGGGGGTCAATCAGCCCCAGCATTTT. The encoded protein is CASSLGWKGVNQPQHF.

The CDR3 loop reads CASSYPGSGHTEAFF. The CDR3, as DNA: TGTGCCAGCAGTTACCCGGGCTCGGGGCACACTGAAGCTTTCTTT. The rearrangement links TRBV6-5 to TRBJ1-1; a weak D match, TRBD1 (5 bases). V lost 2 bases and J lost 3, with 13 bases in between. The CDR3 is 15 amino acids. The germline gives CDR1 MNHEY, CDR2 SVGAGI.

The genes are TRBV19 and TRBJ2-7; TRBD2 agrees at 10 bases. The CDR3 has 15 amino acids. From germline, CDR1 is LNHDA and CDR2 SQIVND (reference sequence). V lost 3 bases to trimming and J lost 4 bases; unmatched junction nucleotides: 6. The CDR3 DNA reads TGTGCCAGTAGTATGAGTCTAGCGGGAGCTTACGAGCAGTACTTC. Its translation: CASSMSLAGAYEQYF.

The V call is TRBV28, the J call TRBJ1-5; D is undetermined. CDR1 is MDHEN, CDR2 SYDVKM, per germline. V dropped 7 bases and J dropped 7 bases, with 14 bases sitting between them. The CDR3 covers 13 residues. In DNA form, the CDR3 reads TGTGCCAGCAAAAAAGGGCACGTACAGCCCCAGCATTTT. It codes for CASKKGHVQPQHF.

The gene calls are TRBV6-5 and TRBJ2-7, with a tentative D call TRBD2 (5 bases). The germline V and J ends were trimmed by 6 bases and 7 bases, with 16 bases remaining between them. This CDR3 contains 13 residues. Germline V gene lookup returns CDR1 MNHEY and CDR2 SVGAGI. As DNA, the CDR3 is TGTGCCAGCAGCCGGGGAAGGCGTTCGGAGCAGTACTTC. As protein: CASSRGRRSEQYF.

CDR3 DNA: TGTGCCAGCAAGCCCGGTAGTTCTGGAAACACCATATATTTT. Translating it yields CASKPGSSGNTIYF. This chain connects TRBV2 to TRBJ1-3; D is ambiguous. Trimming removed 7 bases at V and 1 base at J, with 11 bases between. In germline, CDR1 is SNHLY, CDR2 FYNNEI. The CDR3 contains 14 residues. Based on the CDR3 plus reference TRBV2 and TRBJ1-3, the full variable domain is EPEVTQTPSHQVTQMGQEVILRCVPISNHLYFYWYRQILGQKVEFLVSFYNNEISEKSEIFDDQFSVERPDGSNFTLKIRSTKLEDSAMYFCASKPGSSGNTIYFGEGSWLTVV.

The J gene is TRBJ1-1, the V gene TRBV5-1, with D unresolved. The CDR3 runs 18 residues. V gave up 0 bases and J gave up 3 bases, with 21 bases separating them. Germline CDR1 and CDR2: SGHRS and YFSETQ. Written as DNA, the CDR3 is TGCGCCAGCAGCTTGGATGTTTTCAGGCGGCGGGAAGACACTGAAGCTTTCTTT. Residues: CASSLDVFRRREDTEAFF. The whole variable domain, remainder taken from reference TRBV5-1 and TRBJ1-1, is KAGVTQTPRYLIKTRGQQVTLSCSPISGHRSVSWYQQTPGQGLQFLFEYFSETQRNKGNFPGRFSGRQFSNSRSEMNVSTLELGDSALYLCASSLDVFRRREDTEAFFGQGTRLTVV.

The J gene is TRBJ1-2, the V gene TRBV19; a weak D match, TRBD1 (6 bases). The V gene lost 7 bases and the J gene lost 7 bases, with 16 bases spanning the gap. In germline, CDR1 is LNHDA, CDR2 SQIVND (reference sequence). This CDR3 comprises 13 residues. For the CDR3, the DNA is TGTGCCAGTACCGATTGGGCGGGGGCTGGCTACACCTTC. This encodes CASTDWAGAGYTF.

The chain couples TRBV2 to TRBJ2-1, with 13 bases lining up with TRBD2. Trimming removed 9 bases from V and 3 bases from J; junction bases left unmatched: 5. Germline loops: CDR1 SNHLY, CDR2 FYNNEI. CDR3 length: 15 amino acids. The CDR3: CASGGTSGIYNEQFF. CDR3 DNA sequence: TGTGCCAGTGGCGGGACTAGCGGGATCTACAATGAGCAGTTCTTC. Complete variable domain (other parts from reference TRBV2 and TRBJ2-1): EPEVTQTPSHQVTQMGQEVILRCVPISNHLYFYWYRQILGQKVEFLVSFYNNEISEKSEIFDDQFSVERPDGSNFTLKIRSTKLEDSAMYFCASGGTSGIYNEQFFGPGTRLTVL.